This TCR beta chain is drawn from a study of T cells in Graves' hyperthyroidism and ophthalmopathy. Study findings and constraints: Blood also carried most thyroid clonotypes expanded above 0.001.

This clonotype was recorded only once. Its antigen is unknown. Amplified regions were TCR beta CDR3 sequences from RNA transcripts. RT-PCR in the first round (using the HTBI primer set) targeted the TCR CDR3. TCRdb itself ran the multiplex PCR reads through MiXCR, one entry per CDR3 protein. The table includes 540,000 or so distinct CDR3 sequences, more than 15% detected once. V dropped 6 bases and J dropped 6 bases, with 15 bases sitting between them. CDR3 length: 15 residues. Germline lookup yields CDR1 MNHEY and CDR2 SMNVEV (reference sequence). Graves' hyperthyroidism without ophthalmopathy progression within 18 months was termed stable. Any patient presenting with uncontrolled infection, other autoimmune disease, pregnancy or lactation was left out. Together with thyroid ultrasound, orbital computed tomography, serum thyroxine and TRAb, clinical symptoms were used for diagnoses.

The rearrangement uses TRBV27 and TRBJ1-6; a possible D gene is TRBD1 (6 bases). This clonotype was obtained from a woman aged 25 to 39 with Graves' hyperthyroidism. Sequenced input: blood. DNA of the CDR3: TGTGCCAGCAGCTATACAGGGATTTCTAATTCACCCCTCCACTTT. Its translation is CASSYTGISNSPLHF.